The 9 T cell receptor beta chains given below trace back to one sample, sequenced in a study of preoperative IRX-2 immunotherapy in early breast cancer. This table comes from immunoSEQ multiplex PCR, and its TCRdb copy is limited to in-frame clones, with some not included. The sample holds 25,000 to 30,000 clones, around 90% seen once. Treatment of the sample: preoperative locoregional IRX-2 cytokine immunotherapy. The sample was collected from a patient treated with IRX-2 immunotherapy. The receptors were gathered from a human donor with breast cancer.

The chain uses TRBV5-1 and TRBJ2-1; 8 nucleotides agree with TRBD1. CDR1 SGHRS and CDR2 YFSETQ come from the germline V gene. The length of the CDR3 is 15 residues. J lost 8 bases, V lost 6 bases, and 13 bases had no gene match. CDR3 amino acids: CASKEGAGGIDEQFF. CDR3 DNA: TGCGCCAGCAAGGAGGGCGCAGGGGGCATAGATGAGCAGTTCTTC.

The CDR3 sequence: CASSFRAASTDTQYF. The CDR3 nucleotides read TGTGCCAGCAGTTTTCGAGCGGCTAGCACAGATACGCAGTATTTT. The J gene is TRBJ2-3, the V gene TRBV6-4; TRBD2 is a possible D gene (5 bases). This CDR3 comprises 15 residues. Per the germline V gene, CDR1 is MRHNA and CDR2 is SNTAGT. The V and J ends lost 5 bases and 0 bases respectively, with 12 bases between them.

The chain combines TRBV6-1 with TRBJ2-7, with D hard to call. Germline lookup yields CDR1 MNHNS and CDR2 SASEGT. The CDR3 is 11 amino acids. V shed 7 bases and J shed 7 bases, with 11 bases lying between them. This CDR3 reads CASKLYEEQYF. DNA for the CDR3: TGTGCCAGCAAACTTTATGAGGAGCAGTACTTC.

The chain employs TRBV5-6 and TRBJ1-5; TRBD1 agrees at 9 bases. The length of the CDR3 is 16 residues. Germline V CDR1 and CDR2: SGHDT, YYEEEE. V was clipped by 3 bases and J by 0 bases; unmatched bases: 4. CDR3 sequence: CASSYRGRFSNQPQHF. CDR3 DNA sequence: TGTGCCAGCAGCTACAGGGGGCGTTTTAGCAATCAGCCCCAGCATTTT.

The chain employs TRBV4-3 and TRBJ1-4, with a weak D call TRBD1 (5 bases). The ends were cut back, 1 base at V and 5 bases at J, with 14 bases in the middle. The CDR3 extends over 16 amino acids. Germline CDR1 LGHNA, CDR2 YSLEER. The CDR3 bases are TGCGCCAGCAGCCAAGCGAACCCAGGGTCCAATGAAAAACTGTTTTTT. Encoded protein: CASSQANPGSNEKLFF.

The DNA for the CDR3 is TGTGCCAGTAGCCGGGACAGGGGGACAGATACGCAGTATTTT. As protein: CASSRDRGTDTQYF. V gene TRBV19 combines with J gene TRBJ2-3; 11 bases align to TRBD1. V dropped 6 bases and J dropped 3; count of bases not matched to a gene: 2. The CDR3 extends over 14 amino acids. Looked up from germline, CDR1 is LNHDA and CDR2 is SQIVND (reference sequence).

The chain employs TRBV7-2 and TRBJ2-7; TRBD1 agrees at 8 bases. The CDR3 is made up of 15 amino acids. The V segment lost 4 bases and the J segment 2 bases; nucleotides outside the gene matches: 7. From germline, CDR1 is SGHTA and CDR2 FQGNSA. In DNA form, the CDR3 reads TGTGCCAGCAGCTCTACAGGGGGGCGGGCCTACGAGCAGTACTTC. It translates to CASSSTGGRAYEQYF.

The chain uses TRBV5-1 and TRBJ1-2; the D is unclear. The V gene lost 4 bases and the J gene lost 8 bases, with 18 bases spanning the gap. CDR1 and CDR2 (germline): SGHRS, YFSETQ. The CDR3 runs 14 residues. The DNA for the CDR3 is TGCGCCAGCAGCGTTGATAGGGTCGACGAGGGCTACACCTTC. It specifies CASSVDRVDEGYTF.

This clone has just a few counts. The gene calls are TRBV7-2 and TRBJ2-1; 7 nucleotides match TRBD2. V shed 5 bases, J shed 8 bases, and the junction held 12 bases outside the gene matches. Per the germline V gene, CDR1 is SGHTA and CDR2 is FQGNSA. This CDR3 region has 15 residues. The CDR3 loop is CASSPRMRAGDEQFF. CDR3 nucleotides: TGTGCCAGCAGCCCCCGGATGAGGGCGGGGGATGAGCAGTTCTTC.